The 9 T cell receptor beta chains reported below all come from one sample, sequenced in a study of cytomegalovirus exposure and HLA in healthy donors. The PCR was carried out with 60 Vbeta primers and 13 Jbeta primers. The protocol was immunoSEQ multiplex PCR, while the TCRdb copy is restricted to in-frame clones and leaves out a portion. The sample contains 130,000 or so clones, roughly three quarters of which appear only once. The sample consisted of PBMCs. These receptors were collected from a woman aged 55-69 years in good health and CMV-seronegative.

The rearrangement links TRBV7-3 to TRBJ2-5; tentative D call: TRBD2 (7 bases). Trimming left V 2 bases short and J 4 bases short, with 14 bases between. The CDR3 is 15 residues long. The germline gives CDR1 SGHTA, CDR2 FQGTGA. The CDR3 DNA is TGTGCCAGCAGCTTACAAGGGGGGGGCGGAGAGACCCAGTACTTC. Amino acids: CASSLQGGGGETQYF.

The chain links TRBV11-2 to TRBJ1-2; maybe TRBD1 (5 bases). Germline values: CDR1 SGHAT, CDR2 FQNNGV. CDR3 length: 14 residues. V was pared by 5 bases and J by 5 bases, with 15 bases between. As DNA, the CDR3 is TGTGCCAGCAGCCGCGGGACGGCTCTATATGGCTACACCTTC. As protein: CASSRGTALYGYTF.

The gene calls are TRBV5-1 and TRBJ2-2; D perhaps matches TRBD1 (5 bases). Germline V gene data show CDR1 as SGHRS and CDR2 as YFSETQ. Trimming pared 0 bases from V and 3 bases from J, leaving 9 bases between. The CDR3 covers 15 residues. CDR3 DNA sequence: TGCGCCAGCAGCTTGGAAGGGGTGGACACCGGGGAGCTGTTTTTT. Protein sequence: CASSLEGVDTGELFF.

The chain links TRBV19 to TRBJ2-7; no firm D call. The CDR3 is 13 residues long. V shed 7 bases and J shed 3 bases, with 13 bases lying between them. Germline lookup yields CDR1 LNHDA and CDR2 SQIVND (reference sequence). The CDR3 coding sequence is TGTGCCAGTATCGTATGCCCTAGCTACGAGCAGTACTTC. This translates into CASIVCPSYEQYF.

The genes are TRBV30 and TRBJ2-5; 7 bases map to TRBD2. The closer fit of TRBJ2-7 to the DNA end suggests the J call may be wrong. In germline, CDR1 is GTSNPN, CDR2 SVGIG (reference sequence). This CDR3 spans 17 amino acids. CDR3 in amino acids: CAWSKGILAVASYEQYF. CDR3 nucleotide sequence: TGTGCCTGGAGTAAGGGGATTCTAGCGGTTGCCTCCTACGAGCAGTACTTC.

Turning to this clone: The junction departs from germline at one end; a sequencing error may be responsible. This sequence joins TRBV19 and TRBJ1-3; D is uncertain. The germline CDR1 and CDR2 sequences are LNHDA and SQIVND (reference sequence). CDR3 length equals 13 residues. CDR3 nucleotides: TGTGCCAGTATGTCGGATTCGCGACTTCCTTGGCATTTT. Its translation: CASMSDSRLPWHF.

The chain recombines TRBV6-1 with TRBJ2-7; 12 bases fit TRBD2. With 7 bases clipped from V and 1 base from J, the junction kept 5 bases outside the gene matches. Germline V gene data show CDR1 as MNHNS and CDR2 as SASEGT. The CDR3 has 15 residues. The CDR3 loop reads CASIGGTSGSYEQYF. DNA of the CDR3: TGTGCCAGCATCGGGGGGACTAGCGGGTCCTACGAGCAGTACTTC.

This chain uses TRBV6-5 with TRBJ2-7; D might be TRBD2 (7 bases). Trimming pared 7 bases from V and 3 bases from J, leaving 13 bases between. The germline V gene has CDR1 MNHEY and CDR2 SVGAGI. This CDR3 spans 13 amino acids. Here the CDR3 reads CASNGGLSYEQYF. In DNA, the CDR3 is TGTGCCAGCAACGGGGGGCTCAGCTACGAGCAGTACTTC.

The chain recombines TRBV6-6 with TRBJ1-2, with 9 bases fitting TRBD1. J gave up 5 bases and V 5 bases, and 9 bases lay outside the gene matches. The CDR3 runs 15 residues. The germline V gene has CDR1 MNHNY and CDR2 SVGAGI (reference sequence). CDR3 sequence (DNA): TGTGCCAGCAGTAACCCGGGACAGGGCACTTATGGCTACACCTTC. Its translation: CASSNPGQGTYGYTF.